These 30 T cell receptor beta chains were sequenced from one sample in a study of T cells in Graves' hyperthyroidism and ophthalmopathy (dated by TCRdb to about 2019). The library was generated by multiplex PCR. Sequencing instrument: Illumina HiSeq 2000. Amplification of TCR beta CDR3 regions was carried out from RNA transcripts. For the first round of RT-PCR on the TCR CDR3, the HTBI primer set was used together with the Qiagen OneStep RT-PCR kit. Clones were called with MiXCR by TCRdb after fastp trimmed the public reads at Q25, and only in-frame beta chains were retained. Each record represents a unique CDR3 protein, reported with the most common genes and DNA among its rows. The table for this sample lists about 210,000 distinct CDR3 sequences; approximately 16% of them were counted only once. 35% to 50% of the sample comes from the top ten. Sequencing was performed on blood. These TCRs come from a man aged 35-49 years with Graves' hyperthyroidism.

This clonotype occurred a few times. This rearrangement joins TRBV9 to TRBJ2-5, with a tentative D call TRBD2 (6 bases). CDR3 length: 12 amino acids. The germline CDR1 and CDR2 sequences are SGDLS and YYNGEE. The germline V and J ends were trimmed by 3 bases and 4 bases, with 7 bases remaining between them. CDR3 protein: CASSAGGETQYF. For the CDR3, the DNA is TGTGCCAGCAGCGCCGGGGGAGAGACCCAGTACTTC.

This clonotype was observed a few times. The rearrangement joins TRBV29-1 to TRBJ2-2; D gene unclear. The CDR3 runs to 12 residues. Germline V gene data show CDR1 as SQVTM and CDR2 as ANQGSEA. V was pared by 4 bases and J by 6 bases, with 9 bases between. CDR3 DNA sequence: TGCAGCGTTGTAAGGGCATCCGGGGAGCTGTTTTTT. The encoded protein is CSVVRASGELFF.

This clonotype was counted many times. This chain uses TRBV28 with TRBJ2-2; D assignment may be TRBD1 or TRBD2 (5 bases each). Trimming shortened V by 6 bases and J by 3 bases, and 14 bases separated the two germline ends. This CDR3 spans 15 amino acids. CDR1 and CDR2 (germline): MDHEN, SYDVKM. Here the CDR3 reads CASSPNGGYTGELFF. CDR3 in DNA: TGTGCCAGCAGCCCTAATGGGGGATACACCGGGGAGCTGTTTTTT.

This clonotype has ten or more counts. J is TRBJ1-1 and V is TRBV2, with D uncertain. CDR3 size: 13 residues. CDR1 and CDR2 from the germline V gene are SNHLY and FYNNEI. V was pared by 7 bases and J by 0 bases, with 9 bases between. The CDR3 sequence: CASIELMNTEAFF. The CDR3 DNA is TGTGCCAGCATAGAGTTAATGAACACTGAAGCTTTCTTT.

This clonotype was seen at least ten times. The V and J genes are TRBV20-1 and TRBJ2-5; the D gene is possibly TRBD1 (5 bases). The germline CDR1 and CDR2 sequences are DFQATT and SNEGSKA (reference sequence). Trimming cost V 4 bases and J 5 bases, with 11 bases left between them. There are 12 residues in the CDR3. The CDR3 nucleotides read TGCAGTGCTATTGCAGGGTCGGAGACCCAGTACTTC. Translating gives CSAIAGSETQYF.

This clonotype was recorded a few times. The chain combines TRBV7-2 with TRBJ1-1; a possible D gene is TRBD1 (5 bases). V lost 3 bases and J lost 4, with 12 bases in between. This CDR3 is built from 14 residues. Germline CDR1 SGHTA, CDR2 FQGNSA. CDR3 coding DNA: TGTGCCAGCAGCTTCGGGGCGTCGAGCACTGAAGCTTTCTTT. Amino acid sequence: CASSFGASSTEAFF.

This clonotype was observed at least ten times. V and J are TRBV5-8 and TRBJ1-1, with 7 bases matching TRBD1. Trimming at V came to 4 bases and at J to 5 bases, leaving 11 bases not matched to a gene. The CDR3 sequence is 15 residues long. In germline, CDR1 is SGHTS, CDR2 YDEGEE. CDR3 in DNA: TGTGCCAGCAGCCCGCCAGGGGGGGGAGAAACTGAAGCTTTCTTT. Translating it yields CASSPPGGGETEAFF.

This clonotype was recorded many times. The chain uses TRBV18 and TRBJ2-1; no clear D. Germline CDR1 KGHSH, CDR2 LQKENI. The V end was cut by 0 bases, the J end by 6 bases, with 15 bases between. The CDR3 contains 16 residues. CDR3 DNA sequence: TGTGCCAGCTCACCACCGCGGCTACCCGAATTCAATGAGCAGTTCTTC. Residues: CASSPPRLPEFNEQFF.

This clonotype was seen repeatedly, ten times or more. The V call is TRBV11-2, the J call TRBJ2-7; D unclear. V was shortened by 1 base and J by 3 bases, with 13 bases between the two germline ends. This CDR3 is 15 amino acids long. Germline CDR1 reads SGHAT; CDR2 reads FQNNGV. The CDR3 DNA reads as TGTGCCAGCAGCTTAGGGTCAGGTTCTATCTACGAGCAGTACTTC. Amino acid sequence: CASSLGSGSIYEQYF.

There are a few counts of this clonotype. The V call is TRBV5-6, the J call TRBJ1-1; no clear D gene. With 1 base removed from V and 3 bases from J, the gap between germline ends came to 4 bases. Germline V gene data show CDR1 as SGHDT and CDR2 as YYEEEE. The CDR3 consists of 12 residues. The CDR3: CASSLSDTEAFF. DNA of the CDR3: TGTGCCAGCAGCTTGTCAGACACTGAAGCTTTCTTT.

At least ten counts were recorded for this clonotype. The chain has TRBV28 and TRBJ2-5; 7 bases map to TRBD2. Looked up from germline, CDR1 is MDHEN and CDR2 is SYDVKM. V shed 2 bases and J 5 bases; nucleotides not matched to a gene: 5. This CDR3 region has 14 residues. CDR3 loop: CASSLKAGRETQYF. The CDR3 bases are TGTGCCAGCAGTTTAAAAGCGGGAAGGGAGACCCAGTACTTC.

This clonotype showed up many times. CDR3 sequence reads: CASSPSWVGTEAFF. DNA for the CDR3: TGTGCCAGCAGCCCTAGCTGGGTCGGAACTGAAGCTTTCTTT. This chain joins TRBV2 and TRBJ1-1; D gene uncertain. The CDR3 runs 14 residues. The V end was cut by 6 bases, the J end by 5 bases, with 16 bases between. From germline, CDR1 is SNHLY and CDR2 FYNNEI.

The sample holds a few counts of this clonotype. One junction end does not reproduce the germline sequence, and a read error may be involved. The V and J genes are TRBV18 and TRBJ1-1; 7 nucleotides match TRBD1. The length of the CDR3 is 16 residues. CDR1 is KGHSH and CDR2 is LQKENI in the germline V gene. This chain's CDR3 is CAGSPPVGGMNTEAFF. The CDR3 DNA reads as TGTGCCGGCTCACCACCGGTAGGGGGCATGAACACTGAAGCTTTCTTT.

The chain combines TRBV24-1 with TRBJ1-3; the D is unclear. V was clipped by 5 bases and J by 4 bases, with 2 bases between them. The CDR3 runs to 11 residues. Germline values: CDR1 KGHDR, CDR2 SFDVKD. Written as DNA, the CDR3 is TGTGCCACCAGTGGCGGAAACACCATATATTTT. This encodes CATSGGNTIYF.

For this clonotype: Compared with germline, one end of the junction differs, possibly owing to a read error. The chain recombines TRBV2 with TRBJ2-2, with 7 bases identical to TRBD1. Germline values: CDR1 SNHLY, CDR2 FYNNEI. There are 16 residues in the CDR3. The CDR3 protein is CVSSDQGGANTGELFF. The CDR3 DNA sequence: TGTGTCAGCAGTGACCAAGGGGGCGCGAACACCGGGGAGCTGTTTTTT.

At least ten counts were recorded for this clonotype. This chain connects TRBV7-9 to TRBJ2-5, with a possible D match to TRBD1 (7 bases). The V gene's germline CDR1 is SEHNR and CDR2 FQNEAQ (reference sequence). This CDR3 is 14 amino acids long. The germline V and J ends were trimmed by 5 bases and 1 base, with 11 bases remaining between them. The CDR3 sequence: CASSPQGGQETQYF. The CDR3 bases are TGTGCCAGCAGCCCCCAGGGGGGCCAAGAGACCCAGTACTTC.

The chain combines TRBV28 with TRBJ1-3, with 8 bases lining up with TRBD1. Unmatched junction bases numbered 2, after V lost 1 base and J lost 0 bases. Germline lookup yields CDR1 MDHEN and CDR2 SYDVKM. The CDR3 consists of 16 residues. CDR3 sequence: CASSLFQGASGNTIYF. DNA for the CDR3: TGTGCCAGCAGTTTATTCCAGGGGGCCTCTGGAAACACCATATATTTT.

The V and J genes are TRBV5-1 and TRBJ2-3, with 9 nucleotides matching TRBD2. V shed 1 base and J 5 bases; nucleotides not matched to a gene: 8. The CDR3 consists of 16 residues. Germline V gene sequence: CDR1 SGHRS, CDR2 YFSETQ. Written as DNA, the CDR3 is TGCGCCAGCAGCTTGTTAAGCGCGGGGGGGCAAGATACGCAGTATTTT. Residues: CASSLLSAGGQDTQYF.

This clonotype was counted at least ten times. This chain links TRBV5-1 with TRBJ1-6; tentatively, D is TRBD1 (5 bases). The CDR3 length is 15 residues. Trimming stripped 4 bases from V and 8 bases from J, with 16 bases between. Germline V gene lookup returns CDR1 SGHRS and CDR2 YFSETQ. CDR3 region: CASSPGEGAHSPLHF. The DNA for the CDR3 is TGCGCCAGCAGCCCCGGGGAAGGGGCCCATTCACCCCTCCACTTT.

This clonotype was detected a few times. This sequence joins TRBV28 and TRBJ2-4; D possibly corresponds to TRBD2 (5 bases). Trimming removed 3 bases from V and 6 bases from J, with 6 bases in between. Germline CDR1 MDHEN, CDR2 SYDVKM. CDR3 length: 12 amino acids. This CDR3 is CASSFGGNIQYF. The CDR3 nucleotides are TGTGCCAGCAGTTTTGGAGGAAACATTCAGTACTTC. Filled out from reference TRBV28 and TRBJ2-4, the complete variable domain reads DVKVTQSSRYLVKRTGEKVFLECVQDMDHENMFWYRQDPGLGLRLIYFSYDVKMKEKGDIPEGYSVSREKKERFSLILESASTNQTSMYLCASSFGGNIQYFGAGTRLSVL.

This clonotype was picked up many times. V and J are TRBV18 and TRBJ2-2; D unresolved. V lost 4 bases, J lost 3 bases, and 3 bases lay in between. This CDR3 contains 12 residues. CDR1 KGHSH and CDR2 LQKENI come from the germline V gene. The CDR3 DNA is TGTGCCAGCTCACAGGACACCGGGGAGCTGTTTTTT. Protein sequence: CASSQDTGELFF.

This CDR3 is CASSLGLGFNYGYTF. For the CDR3, the DNA is TGTGCCAGCAGTTTAGGTTTGGGGTTTAACTATGGCTACACCTTC. J is TRBJ1-2 and V is TRBV28; no firm D call. Germline V gene lookup returns CDR1 MDHEN and CDR2 SYDVKM. V shed 2 bases and J shed 1 base, with 11 bases lying between them. CDR3 length: 15 residues.

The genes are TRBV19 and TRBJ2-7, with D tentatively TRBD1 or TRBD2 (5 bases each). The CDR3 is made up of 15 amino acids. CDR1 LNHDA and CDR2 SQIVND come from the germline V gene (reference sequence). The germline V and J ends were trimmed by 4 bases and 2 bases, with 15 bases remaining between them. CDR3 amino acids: CASSNPWDLTYEQYF. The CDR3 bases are TGTGCCAGTAGTAACCCTTGGGACCTTACCTACGAGCAGTACTTC. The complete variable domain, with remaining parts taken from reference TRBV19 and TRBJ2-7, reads DGGITQSPKYLFRKEGQNVTLSCEQNLNHDAMYWYRQDPGQGLRLIYYSQIVNDFQKGDIAEGYSVSREKKESFPLTVTSAQKNPTAFYLCASSNPWDLTYEQYFGPGTRLTVT.

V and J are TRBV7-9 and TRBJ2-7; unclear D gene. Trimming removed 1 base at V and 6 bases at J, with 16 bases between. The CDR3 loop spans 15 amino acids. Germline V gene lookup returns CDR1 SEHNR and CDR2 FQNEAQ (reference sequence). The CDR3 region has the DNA TGTGCCAGCAGCTTAGGGGATCCCCCGGTCGGCGAGCAGTACTTC. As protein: CASSLGDPPVGEQYF.

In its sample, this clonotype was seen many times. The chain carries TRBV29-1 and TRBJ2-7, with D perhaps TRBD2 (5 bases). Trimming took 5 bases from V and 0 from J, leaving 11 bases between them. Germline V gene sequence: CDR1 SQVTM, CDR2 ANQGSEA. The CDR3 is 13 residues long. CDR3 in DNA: TGCAGCGTTAAAACGGGGAACTCCTACGAGCAGTACTTC. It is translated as CSVKTGNSYEQYF.

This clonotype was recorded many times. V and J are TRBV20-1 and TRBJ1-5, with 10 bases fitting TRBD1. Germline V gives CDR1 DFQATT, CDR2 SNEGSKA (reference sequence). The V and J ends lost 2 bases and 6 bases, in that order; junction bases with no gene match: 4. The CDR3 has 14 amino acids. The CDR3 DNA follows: TGCAGTGCTAGACGACAGGGGGCGCGTCAGCCCCAGCATTTT. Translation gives CSARRQGARQPQHF.

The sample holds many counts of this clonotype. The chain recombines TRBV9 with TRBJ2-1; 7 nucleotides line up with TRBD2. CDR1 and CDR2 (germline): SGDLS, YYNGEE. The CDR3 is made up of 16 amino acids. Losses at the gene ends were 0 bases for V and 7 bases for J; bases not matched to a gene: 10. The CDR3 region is CASSVGGTIAGNEQFF. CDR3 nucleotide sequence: TGTGCCAGCAGCGTAGGGGGGACTATCGCCGGGAATGAGCAGTTCTTC.

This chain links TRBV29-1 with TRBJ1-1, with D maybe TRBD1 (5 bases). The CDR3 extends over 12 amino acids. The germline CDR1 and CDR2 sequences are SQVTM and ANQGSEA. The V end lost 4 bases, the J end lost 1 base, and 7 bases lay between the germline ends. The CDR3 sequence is CSVGQRNTEAFF. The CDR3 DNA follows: TGCAGCGTTGGACAGAGGAACACTGAAGCTTTCTTT. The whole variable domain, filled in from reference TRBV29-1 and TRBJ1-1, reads SAVISQKPSRDICQRGTSLTIQCQVDSQVTMMFWYRQQPGQSLTLIATANQGSEATYESGFVIDKFPISRPNLTFSTLTVSNMSPEDSSIYLCSVGQRNTEAFFGQGTRLTVV.

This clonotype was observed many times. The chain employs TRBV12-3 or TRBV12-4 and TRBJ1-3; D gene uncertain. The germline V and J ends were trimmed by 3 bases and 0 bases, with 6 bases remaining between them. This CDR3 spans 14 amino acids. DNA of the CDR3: TGTGCCAGCAGTTTCCGGAGCTCTGGAAACACCATATATTTT. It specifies CASSFRSSGNTIYF.

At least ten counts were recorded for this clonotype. The CDR3 nucleotides are TGTGCCTGGAATGTAGTCATCACAGATACGCAGTATTTT. It is translated as CAWNVVITDTQYF. The V call is TRBV30, the J call TRBJ2-3; D unresolved. V gave up 4 bases and J gave up 2 bases, with 10 bases separating them. Looked up from germline, CDR1 is GTSNPN and CDR2 is SVGIG (reference sequence). This CDR3 has 13 residues.